This T cell receptor (beta chain) was sequenced during a study of blood T cell repertoires in COVID-19. Data came from immunoSEQ multiplex PCR; TCRdb stores just in-frame clones and leaves some out. Of some 46,000 clones in the sample, 87% were seen once. The CDR3 extends over 11 amino acids. Germline assignment: CDR1 SEHNR and CDR2 FQNEAQ (reference sequence). Trimming removed 5 bases from V and 1 base from J, with 2 bases in between. The V gene is TRBV7-9, the J gene TRBJ2-5; D is undetermined. This clonotype was obtained from a man in his 60s with active COVID-19. The sequencing input was peripheral blood. The CDR3 DNA sequence: TGTGCCAGCAGCCTCCAAGAGACCCAGTACTTC. Its protein is CASSLQETQYF.